This TCR beta chain was obtained from a study of technical replicates of blood from several donors. Clones were read by immunoSEQ multiplex PCR, and TCRdb kept only the in-frame ones, dropping some. The sample yields about 80,000 clones, 95% to 98% seen once. The TCR comes from a human donor in good health. Sequenced sample: T cells isolated from PBMCs.

CDR3 sequence (DNA): TGCGCCAGCAGTGAGTCGGACAGGGCTGAAGCTTTCTTT. Its translation is CASSESDRAEAFF. This chain joins TRBV10-1 and TRBJ1-1; 8 positions agree with TRBD1. This CDR3 has 13 amino acids. Germline V lookup: CDR1 WNHNN, CDR2 SYGVQD (reference sequence). V lost 0 bases to trimming and J lost 6 bases; unmatched junction nucleotides: 0.